These 13 T cell receptor beta chains were sequenced from one sample in a study of cytomegalovirus exposure and HLA in healthy donors. Measured with immunoSEQ multiplex PCR; TCRdb has only the in-frame clones, and not every one. The data hold 100,000 to 150,000 clones, with 70% to 90% observed a single time. The sequenced sample consisted of PBMCs. The receptors derive from a man younger than 35 in good health and CMV-seropositive.

The chain combines TRBV9 with TRBJ2-1; a possible D gene is TRBD2 (6 bases). The CDR3 runs to 15 residues. Germline CDR1 and CDR2: SGDLS and YYNGEE. Trimming cost V 4 bases and J 3 bases, with 14 bases left between them. CDR3 in amino acids: CASSKDSGLYNEQFF. In nucleotides, the CDR3 is TGTGCCAGCAGCAAAGATAGCGGACTCTACAATGAGCAGTTCTTC. The full variable domain, in which reference TRBV9 and TRBJ2-1 provide the parts outside the CDR3, is DSGVTQTPKHLITATGQRVTLRCSPRSGDLSVYWYQQSLDQGLQFLIQYYNGEERAKGNILERFSAQQFPDLHSELNLSSLELGDSALYFCASSKDSGLYNEQFFGPGTRLTVL.

The chain combines TRBV28 with TRBJ1-5; D uncertain. V was trimmed by 3 bases and J by 5 bases, leaving 14 bases between them. The CDR3 contains 15 residues. CDR1 and CDR2 (germline): MDHEN, SYDVKM. The CDR3 nucleotides read TGTGCCAGCAGTTTTCCCGCGCGGCCCCATCAGCCCCAGCATTTT. Translated, it gives CASSFPARPHQPQHF. The complete variable domain, with remaining parts taken from reference TRBV28 and TRBJ1-5, reads DVKVTQSSRYLVKRTGEKVFLECVQDMDHENMFWYRQDPGLGLRLIYFSYDVKMKEKGDIPEGYSVSREKKERFSLILESASTNQTSMYLCASSFPARPHQPQHFGDGTRLSIL.

The V and J genes are TRBV21-1 and TRBJ2-7; TRBD1 was called by the table and not checked on the DNA. TRBV21-1 is described as a pseudogene. CDR3 size: 15 residues. The CDR3 loop is CASGKGQAADYEQYF. CDR3 nucleotides: TGTGCCAGCGGGAAGGGACAGGCCGCCGACTACGAGCAGTACTTC.

The chain recombines TRBV19 with TRBJ1-5; D ambiguous. CDR3 length equals 14 residues. The V end was cut by 4 bases, the J end by 4 bases, with 11 bases between. Per germline, CDR1 LNHDA and CDR2 SQIVND (reference sequence). CDR3 DNA sequence: TGTGCCAGTAGTAGGGCAGAAAAAAATCAGCCCCAGCATTTT. This translates into CASSRAEKNQPQHF.

The chain recombines TRBV7-2 with TRBJ2-5; TRBD1 matches 7 bases. The CDR3 is 14 amino acids. J gave up 3 bases and V 5 bases, and 6 bases lay outside the gene matches. Germline lookup yields CDR1 SGHTA and CDR2 FQGNSA. The CDR3 DNA is TGTGCCAGCAGCCGACAGGGTTTAGAAGAGACCCAGTACTTC. It specifies CASSRQGLEETQYF.

V is TRBV6-5 and J is TRBJ1-1; D possibly corresponds to TRBD1 (6 bases). The V end lost 0 bases, the J end lost 0 bases, and 8 bases lay between the germline ends. The CDR3 has 15 amino acids. The V gene's germline CDR1 is MNHEY and CDR2 SVGAGI. CDR3 DNA sequence: TGTGCCAGCAGTTACTCATCAGGGGTGAACACTGAAGCTTTCTTT. This gives the protein CASSYSSGVNTEAFF.

The chain uses TRBV6-6 and TRBJ1-1, with D uncertain. V was clipped by 1 base and J by 1 base, with 7 bases between them. This CDR3 has 14 residues. Per the germline V gene, CDR1 is MNHNY and CDR2 is SVGAGI (reference sequence). The CDR3 reads CASSYYEPNTEAFF. In DNA, the CDR3 is TGTGCCAGCAGTTACTATGAGCCGAACACTGAAGCTTTCTTT.

V usage is TRBV25-1 and J usage is TRBJ1-2; D call uncertain. Germline V CDR1 and CDR2: MGHDK, SYGVNS. The CDR3 spans 17 residues. V lost 1 base to trimming and J lost 3 bases, with 18 bases between them. The CDR3 region has the DNA TGTGCCAGCAGTGAATGGGTGAATCGGGAATCCTACTATGGCTACACCTTC. It specifies CASSEWVNRESYYGYTF.

V is TRBV6-1 and J is TRBJ1-4; a possible D gene is TRBD1 (5 bases). V was trimmed by 2 bases and J by 4 bases, leaving 11 bases between them. The CDR3 has 15 residues. The germline V gene has CDR1 MNHNS and CDR2 SASEGT. The chain's CDR3 is CASSENEQVNEKLFF. In DNA form, the CDR3 reads TGTGCCAGCAGTGAAAACGAACAGGTTAATGAAAAACTGTTTTTT.

The chain has TRBV5-1 and TRBJ1-1; no reliable D call. The CDR3 runs 13 residues. Germline V lookup: CDR1 SGHRS, CDR2 YFSETQ. V lost 1 base and J lost 1, with 5 bases in between. This chain's CDR3 is CASSLHQNTEAFF. The CDR3 DNA sequence: TGCGCCAGCAGCTTGCATCAGAACACTGAAGCTTTCTTT.

The genes are TRBV6-6 and TRBJ2-3, with a tentative D call TRBD1 (6 bases). The V end was cut by 5 bases, the J end by 6 bases, with 9 bases between. There are 12 residues in the CDR3. Germline V gene lookup returns CDR1 MNHNY and CDR2 SVGAGI (reference sequence). CDR3 protein: CASSNQGDTQYF. DNA of the CDR3: TGTGCCAGCAGTAATCAGGGGGATACGCAGTATTTT.

The table lists this clone with a count of one. The rearrangement uses TRBV10-1 and TRBJ1-1, with D maybe TRBD1 (6 bases). The CDR3 has 14 residues. Germline loops: CDR1 WNHNN, CDR2 SYGVQD (reference sequence). Trimming shortened V by 3 bases and J by 2 bases, and 10 bases separated the two germline ends. In DNA, the CDR3 is TGCGCCAGCAGTGACCCGGGACACAACACTGAAGCTTTCTTT. This codes for CASSDPGHNTEAFF.

This clone was detected once. The chain links TRBV5-1 to TRBJ2-5, with D unresolved. Trimming took 2 bases from V and 1 from J, leaving 6 bases between them. The CDR3 has 13 residues. The V gene's germline CDR1 is SGHRS and CDR2 YFSETQ. Written as DNA, the CDR3 is TGCGCCAGCAGCTTTACAGCCCAAGAGACCCAGTACTTC. It translates to CASSFTAQETQYF.